This entry concerns a single T cell receptor beta chain. Antigen: not known. This entry is derived from a study of shared clonotypes between healthy human individuals. Study summary: Samples came from a couple of female and three male donors aged 18 to 49. General study points: Despite large depth, rarefaction showed incomplete sorted-subset sequencing.

The length of the CDR3 is 14 residues. Germline CDR1 SGHAT, CDR2 FQNNGV. Trimming took 6 bases from V and 2 from J, leaving 13 bases between them. Deep was the level used in running the assay. Generated by immunoSEQ multiplex PCR, the TCRdb table keeps only in-frame clones and is missing some. There are over 950,000 clones in the sample; roughly 77% occur only once, and about 0.94% lies in the top ten. The receptor comes from a man aged 18 to 35 in good health. Some clones in this sample may be carry-over from other donors' samples. The sequenced sample consisted of memory CD4+ T cells from PBMCs. The subset was: CD45RA-negative fraction. The gene calls are TRBV11-2 and TRBJ1-2; D not certain. The CDR3 sequence is CASRHIQKNYGYTF. In DNA, the CDR3 is TGTGCCAGCAGACACATACAGAAGAACTATGGCTACACCTTC. Complete variable domain (other parts from reference TRBV11-2 and TRBJ1-2): EAGVAQSPRYKIIEKRQSVAFWCNPISGHATLYWYQQILGQGPKLLIQFQNNGVVDDSQLPKDRFSAERLKGVDSTLKIQPAKLEDSAVYLCASRHIQKNYGYTFGSGTRLTVV.